The present TCR beta chain was sequenced within a study of Graves' ophthalmopathy and Graves' hyperthyroidism. The sample holds many counts of this clonotype. Germline V gene data show CDR1 as LNHDA and CDR2 as SQIVND (reference sequence). The V gene lost 10 bases and the J gene lost 5 bases, with 11 bases spanning the gap. The CDR3 is 12 amino acids. Establishment of the diagnosis relied upon clinical symptoms, serum thyroxine, TRAb, thyroid ultrasound and orbital computed tomography. The authors amplified TCR beta CDR3 regions, and they did so from RNA transcripts for repertoire sequencing. RT-PCR was first run with HTBI primers, then multiplex PCR in a second round. Via MiXCR, TCRdb re-called the multiplex PCR reads, giving one row per CDR3 protein. The top ten hold around 3.3% of the sample, which has hundreds of thousands of distinct CDR3 sequences, roughly two fifths seen once.

The sequenced material came from peripheral blood. The receptor was isolated from an adult man with Graves' ophthalmopathy. The chain has TRBV19 and TRBJ1-4; no definite D call. In DNA form, the CDR3 reads TGTGCCACCACACAAGGAAATGAAAAACTGTTTTTT. Encoded protein: CATTQGNEKLFF. The variable domain in full, with the rest retrieved from reference TRBV19 and TRBJ1-4, is DGGITQSPKYLFRKEGQNVTLSCEQNLNHDAMYWYRQDPGQGLRLIYYSQIVNDFQKGDIAEGYSVSREKKESFPLTVTSAQKNPTAFYLCATTQGNEKLFFGSGTQLSVL.